The 5 T cell receptor beta chains listed next were all sequenced from one sample in a study of cytomegalovirus exposure and HLA in healthy donors. PCR involved 60 Vbeta and 13 Jbeta primers. The method was immunoSEQ multiplex PCR; TCRdb's version includes in-frame clones alone and lacks a portion of them. The table records under 200,000 clones, 80% to 85% of them present only once. The sequencing sample was made of PBMCs. The receptor set was obtained from a woman aged 18-29 years in good health and CMV-seronegative.

The V and J genes are TRBV15 and TRBJ1-5; D not certain. CDR1 and CDR2 from the germline V gene are LNHNV and YYDKDF (reference sequence). The CDR3 length is 13 residues. The V gene lost 1 base and the J gene lost 7 bases, with 8 bases spanning the gap. In nucleotides, the CDR3 is TGTGCCACCAGCAGAGGGGTCGGGCAGCCCCAGCATTTT. Translating gives CATSRGVGQPQHF.

The CDR3 loop is CASSSLTGLWSNEQFF. In DNA form, the CDR3 reads TGTGCCAGCAGCTCCCTGACAGGGCTGTGGAGCAATGAGCAGTTCTTC. The J gene is TRBJ2-1, the V gene TRBV7-9; 7 bases match TRBD1. Germline CDR1 SEHNR, CDR2 FQNEAQ (reference sequence). This CDR3 is built from 16 residues. V shed 4 bases and J 6 bases; nucleotides not matched to a gene: 12.

The rearrangement joins TRBV19 to TRBJ1-6; 8 nucleotides line up with TRBD1. Trimming took 10 bases from V and 10 from J; bases not matched to a gene: 9. Germline-derived CDR1 and CDR2 are LNHDA and SQIVND (reference sequence). This CDR3 is 13 amino acids long. The CDR3 nucleotides are TGTGCCACCCACCCGGACAGGGAATCACCCCTCCACTTT. It encodes CATHPDRESPLHF.

The genes are TRBV19 and TRBJ2-1, with 12 bases identical to TRBD2. Germline trimming cut 4 bases from V and 5 bases from J; bases unmatched to any gene: 21. Looked up from germline, CDR1 is LNHDA and CDR2 is SQIVND (reference sequence). The CDR3 runs 21 residues. The CDR3 DNA follows: TGTGCCAGTAGTACTCCCCGGCGGGGGGCTAGCGGGAGGGCCGAGGACAATGAGCAGTTCTTC. Its protein is CASSTPRRGASGRAEDNEQFF.

This chain uses TRBV6-1 with TRBJ1-3, with 7 positions matching TRBD1. This CDR3 contains 15 residues. With 6 bases clipped from V and 0 bases from J, the junction kept 5 bases outside the gene matches. Germline values: CDR1 MNHNS, CDR2 SASEGT. The CDR3: CASSLGQSSGNTIYF. The CDR3 DNA follows: TGTGCCAGCAGCTTGGGACAGAGCTCTGGAAACACCATATATTTT.